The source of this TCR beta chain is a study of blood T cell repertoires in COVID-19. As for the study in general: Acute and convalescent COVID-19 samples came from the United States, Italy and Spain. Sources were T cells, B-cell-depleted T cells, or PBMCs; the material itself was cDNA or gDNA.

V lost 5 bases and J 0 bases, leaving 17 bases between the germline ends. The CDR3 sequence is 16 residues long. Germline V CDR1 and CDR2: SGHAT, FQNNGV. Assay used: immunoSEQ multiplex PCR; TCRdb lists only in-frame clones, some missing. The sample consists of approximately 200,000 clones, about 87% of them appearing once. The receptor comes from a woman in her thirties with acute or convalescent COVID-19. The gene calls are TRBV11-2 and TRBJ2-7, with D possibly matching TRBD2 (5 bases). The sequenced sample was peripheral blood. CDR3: CASSPEGAASSYEQYF. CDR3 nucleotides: TGTGCCAGCAGCCCAGAGGGCGCAGCCTCCTCCTACGAGCAGTACTTC.